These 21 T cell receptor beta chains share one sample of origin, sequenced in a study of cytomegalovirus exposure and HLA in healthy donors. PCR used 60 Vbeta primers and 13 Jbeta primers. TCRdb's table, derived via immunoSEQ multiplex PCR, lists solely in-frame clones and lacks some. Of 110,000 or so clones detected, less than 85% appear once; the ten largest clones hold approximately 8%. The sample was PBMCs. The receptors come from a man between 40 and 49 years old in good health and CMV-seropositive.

The CDR3 nucleotides are TGTGCCAGCAGCTCCCTCAGGTTTGGGAACACCGGGGAGCTGTTTTTT. Translation gives CASSSLRFGNTGELFF. The chain employs TRBV5-6 and TRBJ2-2; D ambiguous. The CDR3 runs 16 residues. V lost 3 bases, J lost 1 base, and 13 bases lay in between. The germline V gene has CDR1 SGHDT and CDR2 YYEEEE.

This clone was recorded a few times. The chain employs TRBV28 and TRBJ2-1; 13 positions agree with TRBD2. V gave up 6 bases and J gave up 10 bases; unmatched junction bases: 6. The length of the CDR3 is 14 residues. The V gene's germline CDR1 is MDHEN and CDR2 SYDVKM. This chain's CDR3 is CASRPGLAGWEQFF. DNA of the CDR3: TGTGCCAGCAGACCGGGACTAGCGGGATGGGAGCAGTTCTTC.

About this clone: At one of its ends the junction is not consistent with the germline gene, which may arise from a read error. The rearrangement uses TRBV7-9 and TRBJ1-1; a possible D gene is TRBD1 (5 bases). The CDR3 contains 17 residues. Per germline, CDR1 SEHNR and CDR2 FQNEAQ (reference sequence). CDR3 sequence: CSSSLGRGEGRGTEAFF. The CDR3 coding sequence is TGTTCCAGCAGCTTAGGCCGGGGGGAGGGCCGGGGGACTGAAGCTTTCTTT.

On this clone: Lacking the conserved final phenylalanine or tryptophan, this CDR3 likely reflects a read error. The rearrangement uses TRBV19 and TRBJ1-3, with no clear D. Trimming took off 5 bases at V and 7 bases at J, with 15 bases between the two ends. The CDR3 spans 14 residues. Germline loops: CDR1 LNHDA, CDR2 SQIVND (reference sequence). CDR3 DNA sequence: TGTGCCAGTAGTCTATCGGGGAAGAGGAACACCATATATCTT. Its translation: CASSLSGKRNTIYL.

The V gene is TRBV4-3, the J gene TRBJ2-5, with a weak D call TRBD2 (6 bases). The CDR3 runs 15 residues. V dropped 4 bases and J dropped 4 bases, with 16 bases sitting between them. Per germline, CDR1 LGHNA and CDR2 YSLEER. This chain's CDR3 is CASSLGTLERETQYF. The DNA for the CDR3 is TGCGCCAGCAGCCTCGGGACTCTGGAAAGAGAGACCCAGTACTTC.

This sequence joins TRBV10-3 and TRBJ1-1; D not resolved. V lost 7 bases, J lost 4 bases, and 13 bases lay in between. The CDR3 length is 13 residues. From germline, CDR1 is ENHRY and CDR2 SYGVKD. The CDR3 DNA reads TGTGCCATCACCGCGAGGGCGGGCACTGAAGCTTTCTTT. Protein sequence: CAITARAGTEAFF.

The CDR3 DNA reads TGTGCCAGCAGCAAAGCGCGGCAGGGTCCCACCTACGAGCAGTACTTC. Protein product: CASSKARQGPTYEQYF. This chain connects TRBV21-1 to TRBJ2-7; TRBD1, the table's D call, was not compared with the DNA. TRBV21-1 is a pseudogene segment. The CDR3 runs 16 residues.

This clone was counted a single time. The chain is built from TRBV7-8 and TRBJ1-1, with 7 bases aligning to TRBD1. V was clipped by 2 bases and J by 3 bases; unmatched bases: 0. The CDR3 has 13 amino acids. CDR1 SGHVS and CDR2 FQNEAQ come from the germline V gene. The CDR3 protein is CASSLQGDTEAFF. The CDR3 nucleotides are TGTGCCAGCAGCTTACAGGGGGACACTGAAGCTTTCTTT.

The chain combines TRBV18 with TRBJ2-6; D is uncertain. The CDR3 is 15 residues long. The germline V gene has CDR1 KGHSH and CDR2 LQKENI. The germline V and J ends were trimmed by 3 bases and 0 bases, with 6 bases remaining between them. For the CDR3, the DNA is TGTGCCAGCTCACCCGTCTACTCTGGGGCCAACGTCCTGACTTTC. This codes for CASSPVYSGANVLTF.

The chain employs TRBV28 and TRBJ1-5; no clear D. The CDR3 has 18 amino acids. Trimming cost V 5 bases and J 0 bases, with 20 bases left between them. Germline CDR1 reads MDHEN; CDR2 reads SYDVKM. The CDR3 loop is CASSTLLGAKNSNQPQHF. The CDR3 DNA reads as TGTGCCAGCAGTACCCTACTCGGAGCGAAAAATAGCAATCAGCCCCAGCATTTT.

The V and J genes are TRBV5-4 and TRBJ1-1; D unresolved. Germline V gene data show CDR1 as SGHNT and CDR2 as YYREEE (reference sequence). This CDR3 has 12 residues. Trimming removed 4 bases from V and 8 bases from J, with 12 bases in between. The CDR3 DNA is TGTGCCAGCAGCCGGGGAGTAGCAGAAGCTTTCTTT. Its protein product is CASSRGVAEAFF.

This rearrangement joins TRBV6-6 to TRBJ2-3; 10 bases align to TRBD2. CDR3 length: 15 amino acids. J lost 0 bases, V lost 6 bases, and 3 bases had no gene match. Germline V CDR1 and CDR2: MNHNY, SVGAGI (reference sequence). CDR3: CASRTSGPSTDTQYF. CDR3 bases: TGTGCCAGCAGGACTAGCGGGCCTAGCACAGATACGCAGTATTTT.

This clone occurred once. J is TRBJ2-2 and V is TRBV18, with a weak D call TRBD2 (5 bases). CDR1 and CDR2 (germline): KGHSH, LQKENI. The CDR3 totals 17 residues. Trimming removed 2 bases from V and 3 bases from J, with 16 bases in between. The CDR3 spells CASSPTAAAVDTGELFF. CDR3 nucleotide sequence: TGTGCCAGCTCACCAACGGCAGCGGCAGTCGACACCGGGGAGCTGTTTTTT.

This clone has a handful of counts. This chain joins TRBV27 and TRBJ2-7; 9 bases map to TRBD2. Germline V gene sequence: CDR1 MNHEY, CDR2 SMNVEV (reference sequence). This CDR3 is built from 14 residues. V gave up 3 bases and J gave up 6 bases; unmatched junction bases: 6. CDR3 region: CASSFGGRASEQYF. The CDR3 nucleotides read TGTGCCAGCAGTTTCGGCGGGAGGGCGTCCGAGCAGTACTTC.

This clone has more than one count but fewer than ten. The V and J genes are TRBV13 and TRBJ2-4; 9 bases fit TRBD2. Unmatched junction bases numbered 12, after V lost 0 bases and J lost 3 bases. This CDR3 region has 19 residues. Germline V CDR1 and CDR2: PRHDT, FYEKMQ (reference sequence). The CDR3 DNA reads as TGTGCCAGCAGCTTAGGCGGACTAGCGATACTAAATGGCAAAAACATTCAGTACTTC. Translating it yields CASSLGGLAILNGKNIQYF.

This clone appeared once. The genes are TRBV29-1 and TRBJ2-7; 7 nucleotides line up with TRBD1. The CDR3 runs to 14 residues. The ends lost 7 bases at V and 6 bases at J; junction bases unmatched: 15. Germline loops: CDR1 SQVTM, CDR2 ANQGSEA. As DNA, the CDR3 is TGCAGCGCTAAGAGGGGGCCTCAAGCCCCCGAGCAGTACTTC. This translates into CSAKRGPQAPEQYF.

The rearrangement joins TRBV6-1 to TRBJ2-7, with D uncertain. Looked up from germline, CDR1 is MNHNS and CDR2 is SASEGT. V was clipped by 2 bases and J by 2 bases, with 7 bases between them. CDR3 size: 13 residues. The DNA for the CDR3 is TGTGCCAGCAGTGAACGACATCCCTACGAGCAGTACTTC. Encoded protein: CASSERHPYEQYF.

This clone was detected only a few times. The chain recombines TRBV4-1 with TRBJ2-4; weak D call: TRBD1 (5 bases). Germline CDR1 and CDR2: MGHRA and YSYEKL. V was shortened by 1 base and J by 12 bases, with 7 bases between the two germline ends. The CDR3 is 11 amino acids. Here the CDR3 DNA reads TGCGCCAGCAGCCAAGCTGACAGTCAGTACTTC. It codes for CASSQADSQYF.

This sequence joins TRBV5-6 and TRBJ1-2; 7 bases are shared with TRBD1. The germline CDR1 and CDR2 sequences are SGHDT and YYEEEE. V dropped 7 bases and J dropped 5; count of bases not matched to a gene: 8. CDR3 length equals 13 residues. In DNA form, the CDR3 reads TGTGCCAGCGGAGACAGGGCCAAATATGGCTACACCTTC. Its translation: CASGDRAKYGYTF.

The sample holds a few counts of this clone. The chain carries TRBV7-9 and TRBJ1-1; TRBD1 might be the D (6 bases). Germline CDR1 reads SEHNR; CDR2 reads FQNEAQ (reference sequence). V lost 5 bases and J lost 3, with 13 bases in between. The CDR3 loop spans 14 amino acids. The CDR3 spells CASSIQGWHTEAFF. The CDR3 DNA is TGTGCCAGCAGCATACAGGGATGGCACACTGAAGCTTTCTTT. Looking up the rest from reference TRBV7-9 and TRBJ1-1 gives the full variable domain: DTGVSQNPRHKITKRGQNVTFRCDPISEHNRLYWYRQTLGQGPEFLTYFQNEAQLEKSRLLSDRFSAERPKGSFSTLEIQRTEQGDSAMYLCASSIQGWHTEAFFGQGTRLTVV.

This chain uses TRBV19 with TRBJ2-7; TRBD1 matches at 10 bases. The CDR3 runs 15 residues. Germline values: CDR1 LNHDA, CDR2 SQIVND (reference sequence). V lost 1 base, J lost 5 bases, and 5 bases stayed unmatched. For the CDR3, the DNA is TGTGCCAGTAGTATAGGCGGGACAGGGGCCCACGAGCAGTACTTC. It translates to CASSIGGTGAHEQYF.